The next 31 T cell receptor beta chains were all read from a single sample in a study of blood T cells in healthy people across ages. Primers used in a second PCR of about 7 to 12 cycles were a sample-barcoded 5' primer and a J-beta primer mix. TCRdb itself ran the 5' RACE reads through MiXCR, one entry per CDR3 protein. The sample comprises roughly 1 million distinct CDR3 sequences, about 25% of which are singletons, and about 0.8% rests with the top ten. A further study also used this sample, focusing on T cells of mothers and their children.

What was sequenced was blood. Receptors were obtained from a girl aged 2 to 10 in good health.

This CDR3 reads CASSGGYSNTGELFF. In DNA, the CDR3 is TGTGCCAGCAGTGGGGGATACTCAAACACCGGGGAGCTGTTTTTT. V is TRBV2 and J is TRBJ2-2; D gene unclear. Germline-derived CDR1 and CDR2 are SNHLY and FYNNEI. The V gene lost 4 bases and the J gene lost 2 bases, with 11 bases spanning the gap. CDR3 length equals 15 residues.

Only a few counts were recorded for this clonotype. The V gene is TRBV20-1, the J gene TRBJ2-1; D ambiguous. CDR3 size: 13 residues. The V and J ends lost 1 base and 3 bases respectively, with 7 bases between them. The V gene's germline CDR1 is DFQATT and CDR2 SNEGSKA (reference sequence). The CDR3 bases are TGCAGTGCTAGAGCGATCTTCTACAATGAGCAGTTCTTC. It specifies CSARAIFYNEQFF.

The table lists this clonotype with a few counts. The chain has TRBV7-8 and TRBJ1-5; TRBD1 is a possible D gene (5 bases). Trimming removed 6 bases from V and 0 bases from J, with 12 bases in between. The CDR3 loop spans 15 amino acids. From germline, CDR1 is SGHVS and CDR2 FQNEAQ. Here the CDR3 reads CASSPTGDSNQPQHF. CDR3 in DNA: TGTGCCAGCAGTCCAACGGGGGATAGCAATCAGCCCCAGCATTTT.

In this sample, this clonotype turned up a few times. The DNA for the CDR3 is TGTGCCAGCAGTTACTCACCCCTCGGGACTTTTGGCGGGGGTGGGGATACGCAGTATTTT. Residues: CASSYSPLGTFGGGGDTQYF. V and J are TRBV6-5 and TRBJ2-3, with 7 nucleotides matching TRBD2. With V trimmed by 0 bases and J by 6 bases, 21 bases remained unmatched. The CDR3 has 20 amino acids. CDR1 and CDR2 from the germline V gene are MNHEY and SVGAGI.

This chain's CDR3 is CSVEDLVGEQYF. The CDR3 DNA is TGCAGCGTTGAAGATCTAGTCGGCGAGCAGTACTTC. J is TRBJ2-7 and V is TRBV29-1; unclear D gene. This CDR3 has 12 amino acids. Trimming shortened V by 0 bases and J by 6 bases, and 9 bases separated the two germline ends. The germline V gene has CDR1 SQVTM and CDR2 ANQGSEA.

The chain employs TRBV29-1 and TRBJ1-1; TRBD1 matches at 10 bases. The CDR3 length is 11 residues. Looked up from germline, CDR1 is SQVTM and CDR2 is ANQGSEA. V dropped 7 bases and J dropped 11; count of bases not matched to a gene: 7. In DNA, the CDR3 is TGCAGCGACCTCAGGGGACAGGGGGCTTTCTTT. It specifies CSDLRGQGAFF.

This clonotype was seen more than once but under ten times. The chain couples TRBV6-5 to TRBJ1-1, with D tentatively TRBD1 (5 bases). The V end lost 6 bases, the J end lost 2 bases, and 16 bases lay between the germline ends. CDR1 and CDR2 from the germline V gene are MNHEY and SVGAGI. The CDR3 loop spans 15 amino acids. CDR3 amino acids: CASSEGANLNTEAFF. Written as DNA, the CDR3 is TGTGCCAGCAGCGAAGGGGCCAATCTTAACACTGAAGCTTTCTTT.

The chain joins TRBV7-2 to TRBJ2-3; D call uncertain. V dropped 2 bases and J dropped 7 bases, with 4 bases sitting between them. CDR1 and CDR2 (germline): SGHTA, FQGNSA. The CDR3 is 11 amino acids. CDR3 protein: CASSLINTQYF. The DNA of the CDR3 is TGTGCCAGCAGCTTAATAAATACGCAGTATTTT.

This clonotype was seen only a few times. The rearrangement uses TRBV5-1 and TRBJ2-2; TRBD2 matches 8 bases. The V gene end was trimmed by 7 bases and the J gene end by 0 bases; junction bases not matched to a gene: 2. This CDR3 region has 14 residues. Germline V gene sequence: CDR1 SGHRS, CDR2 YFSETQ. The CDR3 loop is CASLGLANTGELFF. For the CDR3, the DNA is TGCGCCAGCTTGGGACTAGCGAACACCGGGGAGCTGTTTTTT.

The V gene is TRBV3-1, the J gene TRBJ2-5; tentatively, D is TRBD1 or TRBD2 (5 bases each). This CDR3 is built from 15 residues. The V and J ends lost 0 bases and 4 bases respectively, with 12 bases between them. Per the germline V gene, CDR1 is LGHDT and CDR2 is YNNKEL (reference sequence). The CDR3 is CASSQESGLVETQYF. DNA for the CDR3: TGTGCCAGCAGCCAAGAGTCGGGGCTCGTAGAGACCCAGTACTTC.

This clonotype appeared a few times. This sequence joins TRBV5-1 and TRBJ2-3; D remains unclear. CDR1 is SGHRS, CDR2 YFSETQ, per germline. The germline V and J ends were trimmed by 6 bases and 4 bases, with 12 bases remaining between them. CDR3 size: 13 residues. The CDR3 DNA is TGCGCCAGCAACTCTGGCATGGCAGATACGCAGTATTTT. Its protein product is CASNSGMADTQYF. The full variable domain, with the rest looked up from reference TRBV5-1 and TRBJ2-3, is KAGVTQTPRYLIKTRGQQVTLSCSPISGHRSVSWYQQTPGQGLQFLFEYFSETQRNKGNFPGRFSGRQFSNSRSEMNVSTLELGDSALYLCASNSGMADTQYFGPGTRLTVL.

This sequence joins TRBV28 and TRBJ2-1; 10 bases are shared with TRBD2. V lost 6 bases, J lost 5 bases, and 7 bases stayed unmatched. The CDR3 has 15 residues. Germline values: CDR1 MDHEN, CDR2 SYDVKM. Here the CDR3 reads CASRLAGGGNNEQFF. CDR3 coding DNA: TGTGCCAGCAGATTAGCGGGAGGTGGAAACAATGAGCAGTTCTTC.

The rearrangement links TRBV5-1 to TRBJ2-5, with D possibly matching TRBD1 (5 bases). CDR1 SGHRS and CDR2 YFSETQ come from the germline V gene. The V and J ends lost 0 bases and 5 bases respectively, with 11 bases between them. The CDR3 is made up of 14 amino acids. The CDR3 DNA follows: TGCGCCAGCAGCTTGGCTCCAGGGTACGAGACCCAGTACTTC. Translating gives CASSLAPGYETQYF.

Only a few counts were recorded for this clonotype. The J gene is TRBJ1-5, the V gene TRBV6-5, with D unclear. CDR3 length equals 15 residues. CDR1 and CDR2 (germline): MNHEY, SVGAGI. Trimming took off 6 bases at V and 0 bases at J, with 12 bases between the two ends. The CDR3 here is CASRPHFSSNQPQHF. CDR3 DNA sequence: TGTGCCAGCAGGCCGCACTTTAGTAGCAATCAGCCCCAGCATTTT.

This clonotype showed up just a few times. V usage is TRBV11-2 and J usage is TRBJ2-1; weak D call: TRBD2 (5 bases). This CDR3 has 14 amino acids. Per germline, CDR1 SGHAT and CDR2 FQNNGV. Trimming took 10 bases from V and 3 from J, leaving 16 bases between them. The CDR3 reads CATTPLAFYNEQFF. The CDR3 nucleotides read TGTGCCACAACCCCGCTAGCTTTCTACAATGAGCAGTTCTTC.

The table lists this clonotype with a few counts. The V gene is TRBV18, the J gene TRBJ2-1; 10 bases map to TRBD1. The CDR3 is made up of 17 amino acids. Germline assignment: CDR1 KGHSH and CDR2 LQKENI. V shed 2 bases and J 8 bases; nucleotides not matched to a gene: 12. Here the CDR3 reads CASSPVVPGQGFDEQFF. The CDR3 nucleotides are TGTGCCAGCTCACCAGTAGTACCGGGACAGGGGTTCGATGAGCAGTTCTTC.

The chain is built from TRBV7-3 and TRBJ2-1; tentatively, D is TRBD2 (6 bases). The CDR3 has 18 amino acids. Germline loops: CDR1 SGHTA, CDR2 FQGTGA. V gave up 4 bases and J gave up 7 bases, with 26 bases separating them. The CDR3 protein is CASSWSGRGRYMRNEQFF. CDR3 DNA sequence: TGTGCCAGCAGCTGGTCGGGCCGGGGGAGGTATATGAGGAATGAGCAGTTCTTC.

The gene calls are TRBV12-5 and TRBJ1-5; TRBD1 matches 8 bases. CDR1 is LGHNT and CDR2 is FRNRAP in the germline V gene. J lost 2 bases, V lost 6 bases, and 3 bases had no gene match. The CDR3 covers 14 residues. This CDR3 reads CASGTGQGNQPQHF. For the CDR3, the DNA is TGTGCTAGTGGAACGGGACAGGGCAATCAGCCCCAGCATTTT.

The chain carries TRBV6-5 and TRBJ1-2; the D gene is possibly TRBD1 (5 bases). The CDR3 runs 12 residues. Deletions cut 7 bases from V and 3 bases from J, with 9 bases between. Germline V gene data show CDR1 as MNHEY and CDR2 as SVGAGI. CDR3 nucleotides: TGTGCCAGCATGACAGTTGACTATGGCTACACCTTC. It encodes CASMTVDYGYTF.

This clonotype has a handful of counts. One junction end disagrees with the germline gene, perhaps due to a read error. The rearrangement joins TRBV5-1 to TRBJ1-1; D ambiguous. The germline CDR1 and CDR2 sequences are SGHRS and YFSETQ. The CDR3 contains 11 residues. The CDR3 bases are TGCGCCGGCAGCTTGGCGGCTGAAGCTTTCTTT. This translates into CAGSLAAEAFF.

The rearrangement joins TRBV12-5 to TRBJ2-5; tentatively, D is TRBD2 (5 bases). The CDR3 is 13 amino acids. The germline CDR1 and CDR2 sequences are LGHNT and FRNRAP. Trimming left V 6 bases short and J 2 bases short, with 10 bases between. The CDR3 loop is CASGYWEQETQYF. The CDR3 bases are TGTGCTAGTGGATACTGGGAGCAAGAGACCCAGTACTTC.

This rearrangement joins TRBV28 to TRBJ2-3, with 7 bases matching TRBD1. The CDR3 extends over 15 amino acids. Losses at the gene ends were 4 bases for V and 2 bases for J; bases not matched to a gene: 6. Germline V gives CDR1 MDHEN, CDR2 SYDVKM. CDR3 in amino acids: CASSSTGTPTDTQYF. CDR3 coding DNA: TGTGCCAGCAGTTCGACAGGGACCCCCACAGATACGCAGTATTTT.

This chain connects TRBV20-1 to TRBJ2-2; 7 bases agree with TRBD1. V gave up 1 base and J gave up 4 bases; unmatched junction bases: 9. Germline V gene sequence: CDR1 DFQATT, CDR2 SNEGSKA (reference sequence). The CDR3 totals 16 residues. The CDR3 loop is CSARVLATGLTGELFF. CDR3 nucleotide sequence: TGCAGTGCTAGAGTATTGGCGACAGGGCTCACCGGGGAGCTGTTTTTT.

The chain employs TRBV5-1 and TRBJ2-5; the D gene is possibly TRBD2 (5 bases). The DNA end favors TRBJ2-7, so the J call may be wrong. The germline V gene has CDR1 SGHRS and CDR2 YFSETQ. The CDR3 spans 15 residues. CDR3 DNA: TGCGCCAGCAGCTTATCGTCACTAGGCTCCTACGAGCAGTACTTC. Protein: CASSLSSLGSYEQYF.

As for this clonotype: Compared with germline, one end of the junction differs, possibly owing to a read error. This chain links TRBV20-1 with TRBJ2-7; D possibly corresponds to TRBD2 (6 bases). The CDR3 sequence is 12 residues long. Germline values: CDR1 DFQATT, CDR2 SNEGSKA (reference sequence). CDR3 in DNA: TGCAGTGCTAGAACGGGACTTCTCGAGCACTACTTC. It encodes CSARTGLLEHYF.

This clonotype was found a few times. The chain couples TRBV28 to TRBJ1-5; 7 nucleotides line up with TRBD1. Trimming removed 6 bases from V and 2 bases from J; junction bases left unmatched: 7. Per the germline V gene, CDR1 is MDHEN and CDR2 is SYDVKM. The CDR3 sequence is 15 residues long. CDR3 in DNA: TGTGCCAGCAGCAGCTCCGGGACAGGCAATCAGCCCCAGCATTTT. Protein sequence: CASSSSGTGNQPQHF.

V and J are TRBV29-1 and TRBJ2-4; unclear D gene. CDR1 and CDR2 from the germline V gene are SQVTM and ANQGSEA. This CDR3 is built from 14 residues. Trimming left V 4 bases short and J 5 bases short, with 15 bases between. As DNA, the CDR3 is TGCAGCGTTGTCTCTCAGCTCTCCCAAAACATTCAGTACTTC. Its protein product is CSVVSQLSQNIQYF.

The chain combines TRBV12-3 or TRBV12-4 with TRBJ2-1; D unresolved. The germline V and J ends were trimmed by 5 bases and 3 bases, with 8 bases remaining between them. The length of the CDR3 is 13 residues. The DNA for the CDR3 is TGTGCCAGCAGTCACGGGCACTACAATGAGCAGTTCTTC. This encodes CASSHGHYNEQFF.

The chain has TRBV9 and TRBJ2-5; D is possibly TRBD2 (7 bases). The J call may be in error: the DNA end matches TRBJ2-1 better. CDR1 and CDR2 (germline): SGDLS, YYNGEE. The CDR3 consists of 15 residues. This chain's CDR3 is CASSPRGGGTNEQFF. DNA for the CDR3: TGTGCCAGCAGCCCCAGAGGGGGAGGGACAAATGAGCAGTTCTTC.

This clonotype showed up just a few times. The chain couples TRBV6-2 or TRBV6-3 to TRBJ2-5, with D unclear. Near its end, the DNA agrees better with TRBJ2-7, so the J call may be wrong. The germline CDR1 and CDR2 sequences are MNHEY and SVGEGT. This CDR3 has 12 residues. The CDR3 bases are TGTGCCAGCAGCATGGGTGGCTACGAGCAGTACTTC. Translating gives CASSMGGYEQYF.

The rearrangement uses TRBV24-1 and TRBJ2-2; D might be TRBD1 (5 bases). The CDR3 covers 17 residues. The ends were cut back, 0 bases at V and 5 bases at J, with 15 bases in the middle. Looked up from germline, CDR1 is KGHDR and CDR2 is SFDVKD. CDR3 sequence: CATSDLKSTEITGELFF. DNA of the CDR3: TGTGCCACCAGTGATTTGAAGTCGACAGAGATTACCGGGGAGCTGTTTTTT.